These 21 T cell receptor beta chains were sequenced from one sample in a study of read filtering for tumor transcriptome and immune sequencing (dated by TCRdb to 2020 to 2022). Sequencing used an Illumina HiSeq 4000. TCR libraries were constructed from approximately 360 ng RNA using the Immunoverse kit, and molecular barcoded adaptors covering alpha/delta and beta/gamma chains were employed. TCRdb ran its own pipeline on the public reads, namely fastp trimming at Q25 and MiXCR clone calling, and kept in-frame beta chains. Each CDR3 protein appears once, grouped with its most common genes and DNA. The sample records roughly 27,000 distinct CDR3 sequences, around an eighth of which are singletons. Around two fifths of the sample is in the top ten clones. The source material was a population of CD138-negative cells sorted from bone marrow. Taken with the paper, the label for cell subset or site translates to: bone marrow mononuclear cells depleted of CD138+ plasma/myeloma cells by negative magnetic selection. The source is a donor aged 40 or older with multiple myeloma.

Remarks on this clonotype: A read error is likely here: a far larger clone is one base away. The V gene is TRBV7-2, the J gene TRBJ2-1; unclear D gene. Germline V lookup: CDR1 SGHTA, CDR2 FQGNSA. The CDR3 is 12 residues long. V shed 10 bases and J shed 4 bases, with 11 bases lying between them. The CDR3 sequence is CTIPSMYNEQFF. CDR3 nucleotide sequence: TGTACCATCCCATCAATGTACAATGAGCAGTTCTTC.

This clonotype showed up just once. The CDR3 carries no conserved terminal phenylalanine or tryptophan, so it likely arises from a read error. The gene calls are TRBV18 and TRBJ2-3; D ambiguous. V gave up 2 bases and J gave up 0 bases, with 12 bases separating them. Per the germline V gene, CDR1 is KGHSH and CDR2 is LQKENI. The CDR3 is 16 amino acids. This chain's CDR3 is CASSPMRQSSTDTQYS. In DNA, the CDR3 is TGTGCCAGCTCACCAATGAGGCAGTCTAGCACAGATACGCAGTATTCT.

This clonotype was recorded at least ten times. The V gene is TRBV7-2, the J gene TRBJ1-6; TRBD1 is a possible D gene (6 bases). CDR3 size: 14 residues. Per germline, CDR1 SGHTA and CDR2 FQGNSA. V lost 4 bases and J 7 bases, leaving 11 bases between the germline ends. CDR3 region: CASSSGQPNSPLHF. CDR3 in DNA: TGTGCCAGCAGCTCCGGACAGCCCAATTCACCCCTCCACTTT.

This clonotype was detected ten times or more. The V gene is TRBV5-6, the J gene TRBJ2-1, with D uncertain. In germline, CDR1 is SGHDT, CDR2 YYEEEE. The V gene lost 3 bases and the J gene lost 8 bases, with 9 bases spanning the gap. CDR3 length: 12 residues. CDR3 protein: CASSSLGDEQFF. CDR3 bases: TGTGCCAGCAGCTCCCTTGGAGATGAGCAGTTCTTC.

This clonotype turned up a few times. The chain links TRBV5-4 to TRBJ2-5, with 10 bases matching TRBD1. There are 17 residues in the CDR3. V trimming: 3 bases; J trimming: 5 bases; junction bases outside the gene matches: 13. The germline gives CDR1 SGHNT, CDR2 YYREEE (reference sequence). CDR3 sequence: CASSYRDRGRFGETQYF. The CDR3 DNA sequence: TGTGCCAGCAGCTACAGGGACAGGGGTAGATTCGGGGAGACCCAGTACTTC.

This clonotype was counted only a few times. This sequence joins TRBV5-4 and TRBJ1-1, with unresolved D. V was pared by 6 bases and J by 0 bases, with 12 bases between. CDR1 and CDR2 from the germline V gene are SGHNT and YYREEE (reference sequence). The CDR3 loop spans 14 amino acids. As DNA, the CDR3 is TGTGCCAGCAACGAGAAAGGGCTGAACACTGAAGCTTTCTTT. This encodes CASNEKGLNTEAFF.

This clonotype was found many times. The chain recombines TRBV10-3 with TRBJ2-5; possible D gene TRBD2, 5 bases. Germline CDR1 and CDR2: ENHRY and SYGVKD. This CDR3 has 18 amino acids. The germline V and J ends were trimmed by 0 bases and 4 bases, with 21 bases remaining between them. The CDR3 protein is CAISESSFGKLGTETQYF. Here the CDR3 DNA reads TGTGCCATCAGTGAGTCGAGCTTCGGGAAATTAGGCACAGAGACCCAGTACTTC.

This clonotype was detected ten times or more. The chain uses TRBV12-3 or TRBV12-4 and TRBJ1-2; tentative D call: TRBD1 (5 bases). The CDR3 length is 11 residues. V was cut by 5 bases and J by 5 bases, with 6 bases left in between. The CDR3 loop is CASSRQYGYTF. The CDR3 DNA sequence: TGTGCCAGCAGTAGACAGTATGGCTACACCTTC.

Comment on this clonotype: This may arise from a read error, as a much more abundant clone is one base away. V and J are TRBV9 and TRBJ1-4, with 9 bases matching TRBD1. The germline gives CDR1 SGDLS, CDR2 YYNGEE. This CDR3 has 15 amino acids. The chain's CDR3 is CASSYTGTGNEKPFF. DNA for the CDR3: TGTGCCAGCAGCTACACCGGGACAGGGAACGAAAAACCGTTTTTT. Full variable domain (outside the CDR3, taken from reference TRBV9 and TRBJ1-4): DSGVTQTPKHLITATGQRVTLRCSPRSGDLSVYWYQQSLDQGLQFLIQYYNGEERAKGNILERFSAQQFPDLHSELNLSSLELGDSALYFCASSYTGTGNEKPFFGSGTQLSVL.

This clonotype was counted ten times or more. The chain combines TRBV12-3 or TRBV12-4 with TRBJ2-5; D is possibly TRBD1 (6 bases). This CDR3 region has 14 residues. The V gene lost 5 bases and the J gene lost 4 bases, with 14 bases spanning the gap. The CDR3 DNA is TGTGCCAGCAGTGAACAGGGCGAGATAGAGACCCAGTACTTC. Its protein is CASSEQGEIETQYF.

At least ten counts were recorded for this clonotype. This rearrangement joins TRBV30 to TRBJ2-1; possibly TRBD2 for D (5 bases). Germline CDR1 GTSNPN, CDR2 SVGIG (reference sequence). This CDR3 comprises 15 residues. V gave up 3 bases and J gave up 2 bases, with 14 bases separating them. Written as DNA, the CDR3 is TGTGCCTGGAGCGTCTTAGGGAGCCCCTACAATGAGCAGTTCTTC. Its translation: CAWSVLGSPYNEQFF.

This clonotype was detected ten times or more. V is TRBV5-6 and J is TRBJ2-2; TRBD1 agrees at 10 bases. V was clipped by 4 bases and J by 4 bases; unmatched bases: 4. Per the germline V gene, CDR1 is SGHDT and CDR2 is YYEEEE. There are 15 residues in the CDR3. The CDR3 spells CASSGDRGGTGELFF. CDR3 nucleotides: TGTGCCAGCAGCGGGGACAGGGGTGGCACCGGGGAGCTGTTTTTT.

This clonotype was observed at least ten times. V gene TRBV20-1 combines with J gene TRBJ2-1; D unresolved. Trimming cost V 6 bases and J 3 bases, with 15 bases left between them. The CDR3 contains 14 residues. CDR1 is DFQATT, CDR2 SNEGSKA, per germline (reference sequence). CDR3 residues: CSARPGLDYNEQFF. CDR3 DNA sequence: TGCAGTGCCAGGCCGGGTCTTGACTACAATGAGCAGTTCTTC.

This clonotype was counted at least ten times. This rearrangement joins TRBV2 to TRBJ2-3, with 10 bases aligning to TRBD1. CDR1 is SNHLY, CDR2 FYNNEI, per germline. The CDR3 length is 15 residues. The junction had 3 bases not matched to a gene; V was cut back by 2 bases and J by 4 bases. CDR3 nucleotides: TGTGCCAGCAGTGAACTTGGACAGGGGGCAGATACGCAGTATTTT. Translated: CASSELGQGADTQYF.

This clonotype has a count of ten or more. The CDR3 DNA reads TGCAGTGCTAGAGATCGGCCCTCCTACAATGAGCAGTTCTTC. It is translated as CSARDRPSYNEQFF. V gene TRBV20-1 combines with J gene TRBJ2-1; unclear D gene. The CDR3 extends over 14 amino acids. The germline V and J ends were trimmed by 0 bases and 0 bases, with 6 bases remaining between them. Germline-derived CDR1 and CDR2 are DFQATT and SNEGSKA (reference sequence).

Turning to this clonotype: A much more abundant neighbour one base away suggests this may be a read error. It is likely a read error, because the conserved phenylalanine at the end of the CDR3 is missing. The V call is TRBV29-1, the J call TRBJ2-2; TRBD2 aligns across 8 bases. The CDR3 has 14 residues. From germline, CDR1 is SQVTM and CDR2 ANQGSEA. CDR3 loop: CSVAYLRGSGGLFI. The CDR3 DNA follows: TGCAGCGTTGCTTATCTCAGGGGAAGCGGGGGGCTGTTTATT.

This clonotype appeared many times. V gene TRBV3-1 combines with J gene TRBJ2-5, with 13 bases lining up with TRBD2. The ends lost 1 base at V and 5 bases at J; junction bases unmatched: 1. Germline lookup yields CDR1 LGHDT and CDR2 YNNKEL (reference sequence). The CDR3 length is 15 residues. The CDR3 coding sequence is TGTGCCAGCAGCCAAGGGACTAGCGGGAGTGAGACCCAGTACTTC. This gives the protein CASSQGTSGSETQYF.

This clonotype was detected ten times or more. The chain recombines TRBV20-1 with TRBJ1-1, with TRBD1 as a possible D gene (6 bases). The V end was cut by 7 bases, the J end by 10 bases, with 19 bases between. This CDR3 spans 12 amino acids. Germline V gene data show CDR1 as DFQATT and CDR2 as SNEGSKA (reference sequence). CDR3: CSGPKNRAGAFF. The CDR3 nucleotides read TGCAGTGGCCCAAAAAACAGGGCTGGAGCTTTCTTT.

This clonotype was counted a few times. A much larger clone lies a single base off, so this may be a read error. The V call is TRBV3-1, the J call TRBJ2-1; tentative D call: TRBD1 (5 bases). The germline V gene encodes CDR1 LGHDT and CDR2 YNNKEL (reference sequence). The CDR3 runs 15 residues. The V and J ends lost 1 base and 6 bases respectively, with 13 bases between them. CDR3 loop: CASSQGLVGANEQFF. DNA for the CDR3: TGTGCCAGCAGCCAAGGTCTGGTAGGGGCCAATGAGCAGTTCTTC.

This clonotype was detected many times. This chain links TRBV6-6 with TRBJ2-3; D remains unclear. The CDR3 runs to 15 residues. Germline V gene sequence: CDR1 MNHNY, CDR2 SVGAGI (reference sequence). The V end lost 2 bases, the J end lost 0 bases, and 9 bases lay between the germline ends. CDR3 DNA: TGTGCCAGCAGTTACCTCGCATCTAGCACAGATACGCAGTATTTT. Its protein product is CASSYLASSTDTQYF.

In the case of this clonotype: Compared with germline, one end of the junction differs, possibly owing to a read error. The V and J genes are TRBV5-1 and TRBJ1-1; 10 bases fit TRBD1. CDR3 size: 15 residues. Germline assignment: CDR1 SGHRS and CDR2 YFSETQ. The CDR3 DNA sequence: TGCGCCAGCAGCTTAACCGGGACAGGGGCCACTGAAGCTTCCTTC. Residues: CASSLTGTGATEASF.